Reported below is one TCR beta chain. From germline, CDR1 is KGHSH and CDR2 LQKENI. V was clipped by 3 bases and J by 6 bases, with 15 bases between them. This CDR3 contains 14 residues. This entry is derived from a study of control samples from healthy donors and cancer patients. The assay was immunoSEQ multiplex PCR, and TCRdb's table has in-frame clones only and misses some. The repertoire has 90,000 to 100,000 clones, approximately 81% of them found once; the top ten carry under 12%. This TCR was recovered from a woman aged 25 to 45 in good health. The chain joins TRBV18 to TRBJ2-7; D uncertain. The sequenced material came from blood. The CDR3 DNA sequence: TGTGCCAGCTCACCTGTTTCCGGATTTGGCGAGCAGTACTTC. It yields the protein CASSPVSGFGEQYF.